These T cell receptor beta chains were read from a single sample in a study of blood T cells in healthy people across ages. TCRdb analysed the 5' RACE reads with MiXCR anew, one entry per CDR3 protein. Of around 1,500,000 distinct CDR3 sequences in the sample, roughly 40% were seen once. Sequencing was done on a sample of blood. The receptors derive from a woman under 30 in good health. CDR3s include the opening cysteine and the closing phenylalanine or tryptophan. The D gene is left open where the match is weak. A row's size may be missing; if present it is once, few, many or a size class.

clone_size	j_call	d_call	v_call	cdr3_aa	cdr3_nt
-	TRBJ2-5	TRBD2	TRBV6-6	CASRSRGVAEETQYF	TGTGCCAGCAGGTCCCGGGGGGTAGCGGAAGAGACCCAGTACTTC
-	TRBJ1-4	-	TRBV19	CASTSIGRGLEKLFF	TGTGCCAGTACCTCTATTGGAAGGGGATTAGAAAAACTGTTTTTT
few	TRBJ1-2	-	TRBV28	CASSLGGTNNYGYTF	TGTGCCAGCAGTTTAGGCGGGACAAATAACTATGGCTACACCTTC
-	TRBJ2-4	-	TRBV12-3/TRBV12-4	CATSGLAKNIQYF	TGTGCCACCTCGGGGTTAGCCAAAAACATTCAGTACTTC
-	TRBJ2-5	TRBD2	TRBV4-1	CASSSGGLAGRGGETQYF	TGCGCCAGCTCTTCTGGGGGACTAGCGGGCCGCGGTGGAGAGACCCAGTACTTC
-	TRBJ1-5	TRBD1	TRBV6-2/TRBV6-3	CASSSGTVIRNQPQHF	TGTGCCAGCAGCTCAGGGACAGTTATCAGAAATCAGCCCCAGCATTTT
few	TRBJ1-2	-	TRBV2	CASRGTSLGYTF	TGTGCCAGCAGGGGGACCTCCCTTGGCTACACCTTC
-	TRBJ2-7	-	TRBV7-2	CASSSQTDNEQYF	TGTGCCAGCAGCTCACAAACCGACAACGAGCAGTACTTC
-	TRBJ2-7	TRBD1	TRBV7-6	CASSAGTGTHEQYF	TGTGCCAGCAGCGCCGGGACAGGCACACACGAGCAGTACTTC
-	TRBJ2-3	-	TRBV6-6	CASSYPPPDTQYF	TGTGCCAGCAGTTACCCGCCCCCAGATACGCAGTATTTT
once	TRBJ2-5	-	TRBV25-1	CASSGWAGLRETQYF	TGTGCCAGCAGTGGTTGGGCGGGCCTCAGAGAGACCCAGTACTTC
-	TRBJ1-1	-	TRBV20-1	CSARDVGTEAFF	TGCAGTGCTAGAGATGTGGGCACTGAAGCTTTCTTT
-	TRBJ2-1	-	TRBV5-1	CTSSLESTYNEQFF	TGCACCAGCAGCTTGGAGAGTACTTACAATGAGCAGTTCTTC
few	TRBJ2-3	-	TRBV12-3/TRBV12-4	CASSRRPKGQDLPADTQYF	TGTGCCAGCAGTCGCAGACCGAAAGGGCAGGACCTACCGGCAGATACGCAGTATTTT
-	TRBJ1-4	-	TRBV28	CASSPGGGAREKLFF	TGTGCCAGCAGTCCGGGAGGGGGAGCTCGCGAAAAACTGTTTTTT
few	TRBJ2-7	-	TRBV12-3/TRBV12-4	CASSPASTNEQYF	TGTGCCAGCTCGCCAGCATCGACCAACGAGCAGTACTTC
-	TRBJ2-5	-	TRBV29-1	CSVQEGTNEQYF	TGCAGCGTTCAAGAGGGTACGAATGAGCAGTACTTC
-	TRBJ2-2	-	TRBV27	CASSSGMRGDTGELFF	TGTGCCAGCAGTTCCGGGATGAGGGGGGACACCGGGGAGCTGTTTTTT
few	TRBJ2-3	-	TRBV20-1	CSASAPGQSSTDTQYF	TGCAGTGCTAGCGCGCCTGGACAGAGCAGCACAGATACGCAGTATTTT
many	TRBJ2-1	-	TRBV7-8	CASSLALGNEQFF	TGTGCCAGCAGCTTAGCACTAGGAAATGAGCAGTTCTTC
-	TRBJ2-3	TRBD2	TRBV20-1	CSARLAGTSIDTQYF	TGCAGTGCTAGACTAGCGGGGACAAGCATAGATACGCAGTATTTT
-	TRBJ2-5	-	TRBV5-1	CASTTGTAGETQYF	TGCGCCAGCACCACCGGGACTGCAGGAGAGACCCAGTACTTC
few	TRBJ2-7	-	TRBV19	CASSIGPVTYEQYF	TGTGCCAGTAGTATCGGACCCGTAACCTACGAGCAGTACTTC
-	TRBJ1-2	TRBD1	TRBV15	CATSRDWAGGNYGYTF	TGTGCCACCAGCAGAGATTGGGCAGGGGGCAACTATGGCTACACCTTC
-	TRBJ2-7	-	TRBV9	CASSPAYAGTYEQYF	TGTGCCAGCAGCCCCGCCTACGCGGGTACCTACGAGCAGTACTTC
-	TRBJ2-1	TRBD2	TRBV27	CASSFVGRPQFF	TGTGCCAGCAGTTTCGTCGGGAGGCCTCAGTTCTTC
-	TRBJ2-1	TRBD1	TRBV20-1	CSANSGTGGSEQFF	TGCAGTGCTAACAGCGGGACAGGGGGCAGTGAGCAGTTCTTC
few	TRBJ2-1	TRBD2	TRBV20-1	CSASGGGAQNEQFF	TGCAGTGCTTCGGGCGGGGGGGCGCAGAATGAGCAGTTCTTC
-	TRBJ2-7	-	TRBV6-6	CASSYTRTSPSSYEQYF	TGTGCCAGCAGTTACACCCGAACTAGCCCAAGCTCCTACGAGCAGTACTTC
-	TRBJ2-1	-	TRBV7-2	CASSPNLANSYNEQFF	TGTGCCAGCAGCCCTAACCTAGCGAACTCCTACAATGAGCAGTTCTTC
-	TRBJ2-7	TRBD1	TRBV18	CASSPGSRGLEQYF	TGTGCCAGCTCACCAGGTAGCAGGGGGCTCGAGCAGTACTTC
few	TRBJ1-4	-	TRBV27	CASSFQGLGEKLFF	TGTGCCAGCAGTTTCCAGGGGCTAGGTGAAAAACTGTTTTTT
-	TRBJ2-3	-	TRBV5-1	CASSLMGGGTDTQYF	TGCGCCAGCAGCTTGATGGGGGGAGGCACAGATACGCAGTATTTT
few	TRBJ1-4	-	TRBV25-1	CASSASLILPTNEKLFF	TGTGCCAGCAGTGCCTCTCTGATTCTACCAACTAATGAAAAACTGTTTTTT
few	TRBJ2-7	-	TRBV6-5	CASRGGQFSSYEQYF	TGTGCCAGCAGGGGAGGACAGTTCAGCTCCTACGAGCAGTACTTC
-	TRBJ2-5	TRBD1	TRBV6-6	CASSFPTGIETQYF	TGTGCCAGCAGTTTTCCGACAGGGATAGAGACCCAGTACTTC
-	TRBJ2-7	-	TRBV10-3	CAISEELASYNEQYF	TGTGCCATCAGTGAGGAGCTAGCCTCCTACAATGAGCAGTACTTC
few	TRBJ2-2	-	TRBV6-1	CASSDLRGNGELFF	TGTGCCAGCAGTGACTTACGGGGTAACGGGGAGCTGTTTTTT
few	TRBJ1-4	-	TRBV10-3	CAISESLEKLFF	TGTGCCATCAGTGAGTCTCTAGAAAAACTGTTTTTT
-	TRBJ2-3	TRBD2	TRBV10-3	CAITKTSGGPGDTQYF	TGTGCCATCACCAAGACTAGCGGGGGGCCCGGGGATACGCAGTATTTT
-	TRBJ1-6	TRBD1	TRBV6-4	CASSGDRGNSPLHF	TGTGCCAGCAGTGGGGACAGGGGGAATTCACCCCTCCACTTT
few	TRBJ2-7	TRBD2	TRBV27	CASSSYLAGVSSYEQYF	TGTGCCAGCAGTTCCTATCTTGCGGGGGTGAGCTCCTACGAGCAGTACTTC
-	TRBJ2-7	TRBD2	TRBV5-1	CASSLSSGRISYNEQYF	TGCGCCAGCAGCTTGTCTAGCGGGAGAATTTCCTACAATGAGCAGTACTTC